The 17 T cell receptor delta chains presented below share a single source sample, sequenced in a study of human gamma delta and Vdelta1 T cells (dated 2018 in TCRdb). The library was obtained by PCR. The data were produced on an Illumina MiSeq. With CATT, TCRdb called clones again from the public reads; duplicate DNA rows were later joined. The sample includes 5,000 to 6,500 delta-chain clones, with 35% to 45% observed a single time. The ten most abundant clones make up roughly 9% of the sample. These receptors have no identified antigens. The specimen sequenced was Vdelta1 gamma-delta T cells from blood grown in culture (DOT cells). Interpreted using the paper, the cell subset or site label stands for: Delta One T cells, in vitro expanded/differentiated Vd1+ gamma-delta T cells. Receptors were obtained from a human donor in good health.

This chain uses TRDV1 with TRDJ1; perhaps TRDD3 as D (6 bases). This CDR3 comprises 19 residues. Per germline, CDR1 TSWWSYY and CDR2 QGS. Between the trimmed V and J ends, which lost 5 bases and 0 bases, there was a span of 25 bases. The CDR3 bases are TGTGCTCTTGGGATAAGGAATTACGTCGGGGGAAAGTACACCGATAAACTCATCTTT. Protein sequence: CALGIRNYVGGKYTDKLIF.

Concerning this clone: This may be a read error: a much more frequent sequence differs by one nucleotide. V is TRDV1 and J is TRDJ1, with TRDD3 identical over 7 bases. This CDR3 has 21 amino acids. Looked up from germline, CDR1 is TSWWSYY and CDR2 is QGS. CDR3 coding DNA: TGTGCTCTTGGGGACACCCCGCCTGGCGGAATGGGGGGATTCAACACCGATAAACACATCTTT. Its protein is CALGDTPPGGMGGFNTDKHIF.

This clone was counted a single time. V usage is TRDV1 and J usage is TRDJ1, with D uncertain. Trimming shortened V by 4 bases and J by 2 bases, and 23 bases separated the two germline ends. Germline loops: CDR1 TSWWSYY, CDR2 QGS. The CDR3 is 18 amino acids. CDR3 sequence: CALGARQIRTVQTDKLIF. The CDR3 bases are TGTGCTCTTGGGGCCCGTCAAATCCGTACAGTTCAAACCGATAAACTCATCTTT.

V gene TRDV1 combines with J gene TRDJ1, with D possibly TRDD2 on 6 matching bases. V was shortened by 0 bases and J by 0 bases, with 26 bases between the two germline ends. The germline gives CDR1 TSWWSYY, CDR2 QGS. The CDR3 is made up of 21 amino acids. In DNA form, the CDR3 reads TGTGCTCTTGGGGAACTTCCTCCTCCTATTTCGTACCTTCCGTACACCGATAAACTCATCTTT. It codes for CALGELPPPISYLPYTDKLIF.

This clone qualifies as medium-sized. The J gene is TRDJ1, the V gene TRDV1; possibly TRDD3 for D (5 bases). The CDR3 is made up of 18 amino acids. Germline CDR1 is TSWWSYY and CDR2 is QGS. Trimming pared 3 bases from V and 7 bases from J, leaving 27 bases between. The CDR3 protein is CALGDPPTSIILWAKLIF. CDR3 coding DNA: TGTGCTCTTGGGGACCCGCCAACTAGTATTATTCTCTGGGCTAAACTCATCTTT.

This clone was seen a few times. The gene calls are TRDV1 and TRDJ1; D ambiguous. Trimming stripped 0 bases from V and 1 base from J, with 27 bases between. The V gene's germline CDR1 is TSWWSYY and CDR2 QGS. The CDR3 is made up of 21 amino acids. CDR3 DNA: TGTGCTCTTGGGGAACTTGGCGTTCCCCCGTGTCGGTCGCGGCGCACCGATAAACTCATCTTT. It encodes CALGELGVPPCRSRRTDKLIF.

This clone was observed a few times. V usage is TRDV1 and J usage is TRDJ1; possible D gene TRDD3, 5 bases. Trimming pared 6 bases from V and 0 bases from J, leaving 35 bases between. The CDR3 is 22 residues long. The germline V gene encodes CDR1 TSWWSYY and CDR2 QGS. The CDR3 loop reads CALGAGRGGALGQGLYTDKLIF. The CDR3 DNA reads TGTGCTCTTGGAGCGGGAAGGGGTGGGGCCCTGGGCCAGGGGTTGTACACCGATAAACTCATCTTT.

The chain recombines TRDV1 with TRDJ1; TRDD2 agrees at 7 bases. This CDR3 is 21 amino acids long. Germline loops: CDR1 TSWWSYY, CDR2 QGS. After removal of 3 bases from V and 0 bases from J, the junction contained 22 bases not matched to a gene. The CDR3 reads CALGDPFLPRGGVQYTDKLIF. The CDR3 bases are TGTGCTCTTGGGGACCCCTTCCTCCCCCGGGGTGGGGTTCAGTACACCGATAAACTCATCTTT.

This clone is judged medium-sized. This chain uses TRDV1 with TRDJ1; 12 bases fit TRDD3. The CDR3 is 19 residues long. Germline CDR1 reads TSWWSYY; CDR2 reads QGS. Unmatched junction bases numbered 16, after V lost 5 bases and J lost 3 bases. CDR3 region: CALGIFPQVLGDTPDKLIF. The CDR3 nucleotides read TGTGCTCTTGGGATCTTCCCCCAAGTACTGGGGGATACTCCCGATAAACTCATCTTT.

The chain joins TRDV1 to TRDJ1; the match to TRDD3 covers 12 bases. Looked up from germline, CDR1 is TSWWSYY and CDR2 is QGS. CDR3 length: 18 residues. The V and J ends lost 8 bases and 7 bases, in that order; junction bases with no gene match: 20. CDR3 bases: TGTGCTCTTCTCTCCTACACTGGGGGATACAGGCGGGCCGCTAAACTCATCTTT. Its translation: CALLSYTGGYRRAAKLIF.

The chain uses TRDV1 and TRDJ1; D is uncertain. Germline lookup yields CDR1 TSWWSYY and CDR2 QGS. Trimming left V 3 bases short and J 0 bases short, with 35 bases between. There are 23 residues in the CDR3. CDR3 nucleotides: TGTGCTCTTGGGGATGCCCCCCCCCTCCTCTTATATCCCGAGACCAGGTACACCGATAAACTCATCTTT. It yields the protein CALGDAPPLLLYPETRYTDKLIF.

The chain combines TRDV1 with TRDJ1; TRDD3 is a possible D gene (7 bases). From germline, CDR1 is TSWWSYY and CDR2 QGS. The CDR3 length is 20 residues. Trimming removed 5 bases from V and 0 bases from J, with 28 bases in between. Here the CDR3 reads CALGPSILGVPREYTDKLIF. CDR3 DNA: TGTGCTCTTGGGCCTTCCATTCTGGGGGTCCCCAGGGAATACACCGATAAACTCATCTTT.

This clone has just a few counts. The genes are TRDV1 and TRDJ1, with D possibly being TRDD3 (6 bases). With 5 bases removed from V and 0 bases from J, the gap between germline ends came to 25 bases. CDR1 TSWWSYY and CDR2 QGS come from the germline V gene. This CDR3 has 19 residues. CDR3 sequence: CALGSQGGVSPHYTDKLIF. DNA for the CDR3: TGTGCTCTTGGGTCCCAGGGGGGAGTGTCCCCACATTACACCGATAAACTCATCTTT.

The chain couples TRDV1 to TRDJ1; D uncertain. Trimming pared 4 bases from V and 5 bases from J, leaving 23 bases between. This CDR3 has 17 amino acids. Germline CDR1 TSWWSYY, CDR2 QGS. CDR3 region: CALGGTTLHGSRDKLIF. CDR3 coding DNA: TGTGCTCTTGGGGGAACAACGCTCCACGGGAGTCGGGATAAACTCATCTTT.

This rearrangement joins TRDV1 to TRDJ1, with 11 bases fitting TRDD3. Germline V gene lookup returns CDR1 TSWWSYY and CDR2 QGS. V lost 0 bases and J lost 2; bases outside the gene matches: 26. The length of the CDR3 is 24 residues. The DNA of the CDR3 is TGTGCTCTTGGGGAACTTCGCCCTCCGGGGCCCCCGGAGTGGGGGATACGGTGGACCGATAAACTCATCTTT. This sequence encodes CALGELRPPGPPEWGIRWTDKLIF.

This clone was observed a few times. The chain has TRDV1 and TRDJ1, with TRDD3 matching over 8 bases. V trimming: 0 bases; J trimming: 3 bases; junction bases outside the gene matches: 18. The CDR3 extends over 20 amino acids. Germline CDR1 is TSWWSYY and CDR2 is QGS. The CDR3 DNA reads TGTGCTCTTGGGGAACTCAAACACTTCCCGGGGATACCTGGCCCCGATAAACTCATCTTT. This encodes CALGELKHFPGIPGPDKLIF.

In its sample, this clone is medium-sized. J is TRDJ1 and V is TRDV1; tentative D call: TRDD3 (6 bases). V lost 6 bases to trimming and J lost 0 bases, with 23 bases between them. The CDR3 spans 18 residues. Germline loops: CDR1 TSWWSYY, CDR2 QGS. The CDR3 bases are TGTGCTCTTGGACCTCTGCCCCGTCGTACTGGGCACACCGATAAACTCATCTTT. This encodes CALGPLPRRTGHTDKLIF.